This T cell receptor (beta chain) comes out of a study of T cell responses to AZD1222 COVID-19 vaccine. Clones were read by immunoSEQ multiplex PCR, and TCRdb kept only the in-frame ones, dropping some. Among more than 75,000 clones listed, around 82% were seen once. Points from the study as a whole: Spike-specific TCR breadth and depth rose after two AZD1222 doses. Reportedly, nearly half the spike-specific TCRs target unmutated variant regions. The sample set comprised mostly white British donors with more females, and clonal diversity was possibly underestimated.

About this clone: No antigen is known for it.

The germline V gene encodes CDR1 KGHSH and CDR2 LQKENI. CDR3 length equals 13 residues. V shed 5 bases and J shed 8 bases, with 15 bases lying between them. Sequencing used peripheral blood, obtained 28 days after the second AZD1222 dose. The V call is TRBV18, the J call TRBJ1-2; tentatively, D is TRBD1 (5 bases). The sequence was obtained from an adult who received the AZD1222 COVID-19 vaccine. Here the CDR3 reads CASSGTSEGGYTF. In DNA form, the CDR3 reads TGTGCCAGCTCAGGGACGTCCGAGGGGGGCTACACCTTC.